Listed here is a single T cell receptor (beta chain). Repertoires were generated with immunoSEQ multiplex PCR, while TCRdb's copy carries only in-frame clones and drops some. In the table there are about 82,000 clones, around 96% of which are singletons. The CDR3 runs to 12 residues. The V and J ends lost 1 base and 8 bases respectively, with 8 bases between them. Germline CDR1 is SGHAT and CDR2 is FQNNGV. This record belongs to a study of technical replicates of blood from four donors. The sequence was collected from a human donor in good health. The rearrangement joins TRBV11-2 to TRBJ1-2; D unclear. Sequenced sample: T cells isolated from PBMCs. The CDR3 loop is CASSLGSLGYTF. Written as DNA, the CDR3 is TGTGCCAGCAGCTTAGGTTCTCTAGGCTACACCTTC.